One sample yielded the 2 T cell receptor beta chains listed below, sequenced in a study of identical twins' blood T cells. Using its own MiXCR run on the 5' RACE reads, TCRdb lists one record per CDR3 protein. The table includes 350,000 to 400,000 distinct CDR3 sequences, approximately 30% detected once. The sequenced sample consisted of PBMCs. The receptor set was obtained from a woman aged 18 to 49 in good health.

The V call is TRBV6-2 or TRBV6-3, the J call TRBJ1-6, with D uncertain. The CDR3 consists of 12 residues. Deletions cut 2 bases from V and 11 bases from J, with 7 bases between. Germline V gives CDR1 MNHEY, CDR2 SVGEGT. Here the CDR3 reads CASSYGNPPLHF. As DNA, the CDR3 is TGTGCCAGCAGTTACGGGAATCCACCCCTCCACTTT.

The V and J genes are TRBV29-1 and TRBJ1-5; D gene ambiguous. Per the germline V gene, CDR1 is SQVTM and CDR2 is ANQGSEA. V was clipped by 4 bases and J by 0 bases, with 1 base between them. This CDR3 is 11 amino acids long. CDR3 DNA sequence: TGCAGCGTTGCTAGCAATCAGCCCCAGCATTTT. It translates to CSVASNQPQHF.